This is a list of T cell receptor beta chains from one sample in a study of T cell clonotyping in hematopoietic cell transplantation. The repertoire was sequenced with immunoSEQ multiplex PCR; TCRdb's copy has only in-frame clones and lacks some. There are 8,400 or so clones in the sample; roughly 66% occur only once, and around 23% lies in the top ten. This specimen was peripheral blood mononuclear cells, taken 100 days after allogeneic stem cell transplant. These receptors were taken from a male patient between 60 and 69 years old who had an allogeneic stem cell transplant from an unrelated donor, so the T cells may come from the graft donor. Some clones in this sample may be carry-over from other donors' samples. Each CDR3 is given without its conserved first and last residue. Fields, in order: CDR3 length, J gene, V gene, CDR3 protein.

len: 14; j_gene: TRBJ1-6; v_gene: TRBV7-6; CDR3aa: ASSLAQDEYNSPLH
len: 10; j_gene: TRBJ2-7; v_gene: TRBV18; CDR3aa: ASSPENYEQY
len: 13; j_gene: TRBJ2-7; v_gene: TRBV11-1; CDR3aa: ASSTLTANSYEQY
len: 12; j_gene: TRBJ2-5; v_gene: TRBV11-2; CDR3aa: ASSLGRGGETQY
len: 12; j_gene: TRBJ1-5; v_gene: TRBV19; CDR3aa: ASSLDSNNQPQH
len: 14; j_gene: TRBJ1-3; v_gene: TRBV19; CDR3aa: ASTRTGKSCGNTIY
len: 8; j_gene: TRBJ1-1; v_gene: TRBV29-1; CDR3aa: SVGDTEAF
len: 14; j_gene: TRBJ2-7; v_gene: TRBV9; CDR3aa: ASSVGGETGINEQY
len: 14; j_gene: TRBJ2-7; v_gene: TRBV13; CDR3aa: ASSLVAGGAGYEQY
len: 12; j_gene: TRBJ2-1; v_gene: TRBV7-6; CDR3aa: ASSLEISYNEQF
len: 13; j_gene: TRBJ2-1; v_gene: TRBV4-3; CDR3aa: ASSQDGGRGVEQF
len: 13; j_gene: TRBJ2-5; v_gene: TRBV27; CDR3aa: ASSPGTGDQETQY
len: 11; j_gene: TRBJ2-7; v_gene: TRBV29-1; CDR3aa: SVEDGDRREQY
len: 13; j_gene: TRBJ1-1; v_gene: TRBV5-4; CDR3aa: ASSLTGGAVAEAF
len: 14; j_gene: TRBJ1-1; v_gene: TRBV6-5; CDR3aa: ASSYSTGIMNTEAF
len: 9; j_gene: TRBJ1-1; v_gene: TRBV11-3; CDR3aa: ASSQGTEAF
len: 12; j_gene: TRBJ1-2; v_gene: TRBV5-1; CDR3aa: ASSLWQTNYGYT
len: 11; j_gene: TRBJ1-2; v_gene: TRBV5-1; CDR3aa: ASSADLNYGYT
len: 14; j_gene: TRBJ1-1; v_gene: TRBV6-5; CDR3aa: ASSYSGRTGGTEAF
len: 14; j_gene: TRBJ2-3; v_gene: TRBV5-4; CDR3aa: ASSPSSPGLTDTQY
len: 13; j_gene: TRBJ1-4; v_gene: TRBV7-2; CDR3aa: ASSLIRGFGEKLF
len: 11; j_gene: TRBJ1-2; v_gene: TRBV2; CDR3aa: ATRTGANYGYT
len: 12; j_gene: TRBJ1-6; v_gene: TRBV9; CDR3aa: ASSGVTVNSPLH
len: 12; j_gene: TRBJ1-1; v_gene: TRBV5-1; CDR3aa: ASSLGNRGTEAF
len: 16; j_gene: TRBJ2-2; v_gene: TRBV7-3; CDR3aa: ASSAHGTSGGAAGELF
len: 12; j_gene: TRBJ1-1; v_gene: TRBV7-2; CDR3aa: ASSSNLPGQEAF
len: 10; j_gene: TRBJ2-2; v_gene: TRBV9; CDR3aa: ASSARGGELF
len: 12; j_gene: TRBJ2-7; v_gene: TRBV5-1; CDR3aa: ASSFGTGSLEQY
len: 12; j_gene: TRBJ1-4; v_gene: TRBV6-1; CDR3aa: ASSDRPFNEKLF
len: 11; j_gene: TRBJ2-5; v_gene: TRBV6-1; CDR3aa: ASSDRDRETQY
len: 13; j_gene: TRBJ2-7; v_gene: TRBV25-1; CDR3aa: ASSESGRGTYEQY
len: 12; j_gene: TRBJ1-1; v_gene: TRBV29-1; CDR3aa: SVTSRGGNTEAF
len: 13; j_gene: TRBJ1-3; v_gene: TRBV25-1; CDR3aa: ASSEQLGQGHTIY
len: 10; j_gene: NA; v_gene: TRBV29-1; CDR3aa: SAGTGGAEQY
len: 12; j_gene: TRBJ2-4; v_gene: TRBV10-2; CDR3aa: ASSGAGTKNIQY
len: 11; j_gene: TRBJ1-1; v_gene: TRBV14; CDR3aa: ASSQDRAAEAF
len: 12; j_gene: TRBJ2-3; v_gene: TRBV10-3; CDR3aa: AITRTSEADTQY
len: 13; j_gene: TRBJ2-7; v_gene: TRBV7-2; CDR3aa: ASSPAAQDSYEQY
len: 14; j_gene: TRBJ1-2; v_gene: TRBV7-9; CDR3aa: ASYESSQGQGYGYT
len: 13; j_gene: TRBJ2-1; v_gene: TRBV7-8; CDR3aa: ASSQPSSGYNEQF
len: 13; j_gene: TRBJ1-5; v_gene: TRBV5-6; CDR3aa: ASSFTGGLNQPQH
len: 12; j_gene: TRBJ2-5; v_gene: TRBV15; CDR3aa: ATSRLQGVETQY
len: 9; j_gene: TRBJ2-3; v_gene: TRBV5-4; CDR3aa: ASSFTDTQY
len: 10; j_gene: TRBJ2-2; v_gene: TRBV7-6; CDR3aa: ASSRPTGELF
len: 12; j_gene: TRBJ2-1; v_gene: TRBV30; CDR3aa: AWSVSGQVNEQF
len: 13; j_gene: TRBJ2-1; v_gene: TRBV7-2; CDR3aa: ASSLQGLQVDEQF
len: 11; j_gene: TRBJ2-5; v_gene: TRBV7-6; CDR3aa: ASSFRYSETQY
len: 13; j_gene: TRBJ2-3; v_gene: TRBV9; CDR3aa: ASSVAGTGADTQY
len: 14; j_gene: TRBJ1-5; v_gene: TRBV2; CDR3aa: ASSPSLGQDNQPQH
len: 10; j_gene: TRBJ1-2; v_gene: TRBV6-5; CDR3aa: ASKQSNYGYT
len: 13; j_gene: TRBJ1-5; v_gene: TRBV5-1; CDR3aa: ASSFTGTNNQPQH